These T cell receptor beta chains were read from a single sample in a study of T cell responses to AZD1222 COVID-19 vaccine. The method was immunoSEQ multiplex PCR; TCRdb's version includes in-frame clones alone and lacks a portion of them. The top ten hold 21% of the sample, which has 65,000 to 85,000 clones, approximately 81% seen once. Sequenced here: peripheral blood, sampled on day 0 of AZD1222 vaccination. The receptors originated from an adult in good health. Each CDR3 is given with its conserved first and last residue. Fields, in order: J gene, CDR3 length, D gene, V gene, clone size, CDR3 protein, CDR3 DNA. A D gene is named only where the DNA matches it firmly. Size is stated for part of the rows, as once, few or many counts, or as a class when the clone is expanded.

>TRBJ1-1|14|.|TRBV4-3|.
CASSLGVGWTEAFF
TGCGCCAGCAGCCTGGGGGTGGGGTGGACTGAAGCTTTCTTT
>TRBJ1-1|13|.|TRBV18|.
CATRPGEATEAFF
TGTGCCACCCGTCCGGGGGAGGCCACTGAAGCTTTCTTT
>TRBJ2-2|12|.|TRBV3-1/TRBV3-2|.
CASSPRTGELFF
TGTGCCAGCAGCCCCAGAACCGGGGAGCTGTTTTTT
>TRBJ2-2|16|TRBD1|TRBV10-1|.
CASSESGTGDTGELFF
TGCGCCAGCAGTGAGTCTGGGACAGGGGACACCGGGGAGCTGTTTTTT
>TRBJ2-1|14|.|TRBV18|.
CASSPFQDYNEQFF
TGTGCCAGCTCACCTTTCCAGGACTACAATGAGCAGTTCTTC
>TRBJ2-4|15|TRBD2|TRBV6-5|.
CASRGLAGFEDIQYF
TGTGCCAGCAGGGGACTAGCGGGATTTGAGGACATTCAGTACTTC
>TRBJ1-4|13|.|TRBV6-5|.
CASTPSANEKLFF
TGTGCCAGCACCCCCTCCGCTAATGAAAAACTGTTTTTT
>TRBJ2-1|15|TRBD1|TRBV6-2/TRBV6-3|.
CASSSGTGNHNEQFF
TGTGCCAGCAGTTCGGGGACAGGGAACCACAATGAGCAGTTCTTC
>TRBJ1-2|13|.|TRBV24-1|few
CATTATGLGGYTF
TGTGCCACCACAGCTACAGGCCTTGGGGGCTACACCTTC
>TRBJ1-4|15|.|TRBV7-2|.
CASSPRTATNEKLFF
TGTGCCAGCAGCCCCAGGACAGCAACTAATGAAAAACTGTTTTTT
>TRBJ1-1|17|TRBD1|TRBV5-5|few
CASMGLGQGAFSTEAFF
TGTGCCAGCATGGGTTTGGGACAGGGGGCCTTTAGCACTGAAGCTTTCTTT
>TRBJ1-3|15|.|TRBV28|.
CASSTRSFSGNTIYF
TGTGCCAGCAGTACTAGGAGTTTCTCTGGAAACACCATATATTTT
>TRBJ2-7|16|TRBD2|TRBV18|once
CASFGTSGEGSYEQYF
TGTGCCAGCTTCGGGACTAGCGGGGAGGGGTCCTACGAGCAGTACTTC
>TRBJ2-7|14|.|TRBV3-1/TRBV3-2|.
CASSHLGGNYEQYF
TGTGCCAGCAGCCATCTCGGAGGGAACTACGAGCAGTACTTC
>TRBJ1-2|14|.|TRBV18|.
CASSPDSDFYGYTF
TGTGCCAGCTCACCGGACAGCGATTTCTATGGCTACACCTTC
>TRBJ1-1|14|TRBD1|TRBV11-2|.
CASSTEGTGSEAFF
TGTGCCAGCAGCACCGAGGGGACAGGGTCTGAAGCTTTCTTT
>TRBJ2-7|15|TRBD1|TRBV5-1|.
CASSVTGTGNYEQYF
TGCGCCAGCAGCGTAACCGGGACAGGGAATTACGAGCAGTACTTC
>TRBJ1-2|11|.|TRBV6-5|.
CATRGLYGYTF
TGTGCCACCCGGGGGCTCTATGGCTACACCTTC
>TRBJ1-2|14|.|TRBV28|.
CASSPPQEPYGYTF
TGTGCCAGCAGTCCACCTCAGGAACCTTATGGCTACACCTTC
>TRBJ2-7|12|.|TRBV11-2|.
CASSLVPYEQYF
TGTGCCAGCAGCTTAGTCCCCTACGAGCAGTACTTC
>TRBJ2-7|17|TRBD2|TRBV27|.
CASSLSPRLAGVNEQYF
TGTGCCAGCAGTTTATCGCCCCGACTAGCGGGAGTCAACGAGCAGTACTTC
>TRBJ2-1|13|.|TRBV27|.
CASSLLGGGEQFF
TGTGCCAGCAGTTTATTGGGCGGAGGCGAGCAGTTCTTC
>TRBJ1-1|16|TRBD1|TRBV5-6|.
CASSHGQGRVGTEAFF
TGTGCCAGCAGCCACGGACAGGGTAGAGTGGGCACTGAAGCTTTCTTT
>TRBJ1-2|16|TRBD1|TRBV13|.
CASSSSDRGLVGGYTF
TGTGCCAGCAGCTCATCTGACAGGGGGTTAGTTGGCGGCTACACCTTC
>TRBJ1-5|19|TRBD1|TRBV7-2|.
CASSHLEGALGDSNQPQHF
TGTGCCAGCAGCCATTTAGAGGGGGCGTTAGGGGATAGCAATCAGCCCCAGCATTTT
>TRBJ1-6|17|.|TRBV28|.
CASSRPTESSYNSPLHF
TGTGCCAGCAGTCGGCCGACGGAGAGCTCCTATAATTCACCCCTCCACTTT
>TRBJ1-6|13|.|TRBV28|.
CASSFVDNSPLHF
TGTGCCAGCAGTTTCGTAGATAATTCACCCCTCCACTTT
>TRBJ1-4|13|.|TRBV9|.
CASSQTRPEKLFF
TGTGCCAGCAGCCAGACCAGGCCTGAAAAACTGTTTTTT
>TRBJ2-7|14|.|TRBV15|.
CATSRDQGPYEQYF
TGTGCCACCAGCAGAGATCAAGGCCCCTACGAGCAGTACTTC
>TRBJ1-2|12|.|TRBV28|few
CASSTQGLGYTF
TGTGCCAGCAGTACTCAGGGTCTTGGCTACACCTTC
>TRBJ2-3|14|.|TRBV28|.
CASQGLGGTDTQYF
TGTGCCAGCCAGGGGCTTGGGGGCACAGATACGCAGTATTTT
>TRBJ2-3|16|TRBD2|TRBV9|.
CASSFSGGLSTDTQYF
TGTGCCAGCAGCTTTAGCGGGGGGCTCAGCACAGATACGCAGTATTTT
>TRBJ1-1|16|TRBD1|TRBV2|.
CASSSTGALGNTEAFF
TGTGCCAGCAGTTCTACAGGGGCATTAGGGAACACTGAAGCTTTCTTT
>TRBJ1-3|14|.|TRBV5-8|.
CASSLWVSGNTIYF
TGTGCCAGCAGCTTGTGGGTATCTGGAAACACCATATATTTT
>TRBJ1-4|11|.|TRBV7-9|once
CASSDRRKLFF
TGTGCCAGCAGCGATCGGAGAAAACTGTTTTTT
>TRBJ1-2|13|.|TRBV5-4|.
CASSSEGSYGYTF
TGTGCCAGCAGCTCAGAAGGATCTTATGGCTACACCTTC
>TRBJ1-1|13|.|TRBV28|.
CASTHVMNTEAFF
TGTGCCAGCACCCACGTAATGAACACTGAAGCTTTCTTT
>TRBJ1-3|15|TRBD1|TRBV7-2|few
CASSLARTGANTIYF
TGTGCCAGCAGCTTAGCGCGGACAGGGGCGAACACCATATATTTT
>TRBJ1-2|16|.|TRBV7-8|.
CASSSDRLILGNGYTF
TGTGCCAGCAGCTCCGATCGGCTTATTTTGGGGAATGGCTACACCTTC
>TRBJ2-1|13|.|TRBV5-1|.
CASSLNGYNEQFF
TGCGCCAGCAGCTTGAACGGGTACAATGAGCAGTTCTTC
>TRBJ1-1|18|.|TRBV7-2|.
CASSIKWGGTPMNTEAFF
TGTGCCAGCAGCATAAAATGGGGGGGCACCCCTATGAACACTGAAGCTTTCTTT
>TRBJ1-1|14|.|TRBV28|.
CASRGPGWITEAFF
TGTGCCAGCAGGGGTCCGGGATGGATCACTGAAGCTTTCTTT